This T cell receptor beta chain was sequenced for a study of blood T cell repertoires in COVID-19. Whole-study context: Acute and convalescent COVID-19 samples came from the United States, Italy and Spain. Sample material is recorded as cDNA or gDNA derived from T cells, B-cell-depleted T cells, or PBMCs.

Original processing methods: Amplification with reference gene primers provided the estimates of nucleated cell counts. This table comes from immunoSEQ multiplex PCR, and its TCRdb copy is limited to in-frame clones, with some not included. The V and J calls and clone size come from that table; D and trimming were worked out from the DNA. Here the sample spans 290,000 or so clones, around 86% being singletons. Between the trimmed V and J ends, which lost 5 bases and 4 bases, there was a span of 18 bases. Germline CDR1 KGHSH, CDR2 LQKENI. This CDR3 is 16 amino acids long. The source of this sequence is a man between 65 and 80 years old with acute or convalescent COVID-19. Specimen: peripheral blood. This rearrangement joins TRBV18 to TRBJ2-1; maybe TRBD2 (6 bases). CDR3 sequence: CASSFVGGPSYNEQFF. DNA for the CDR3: TGTGCCAGCTCATTCGTTGGAGGGCCTTCGTACAATGAGCAGTTCTTC.